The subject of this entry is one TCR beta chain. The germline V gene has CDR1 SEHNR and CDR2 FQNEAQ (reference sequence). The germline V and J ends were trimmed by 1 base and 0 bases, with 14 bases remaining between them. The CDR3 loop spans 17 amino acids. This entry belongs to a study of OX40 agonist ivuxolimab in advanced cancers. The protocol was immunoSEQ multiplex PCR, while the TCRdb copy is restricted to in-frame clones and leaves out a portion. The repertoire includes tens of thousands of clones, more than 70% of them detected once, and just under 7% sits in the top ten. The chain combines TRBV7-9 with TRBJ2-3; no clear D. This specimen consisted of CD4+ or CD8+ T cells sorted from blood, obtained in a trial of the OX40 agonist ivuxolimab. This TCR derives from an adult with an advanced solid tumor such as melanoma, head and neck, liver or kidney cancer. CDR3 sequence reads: CASSLGLGSASTDTQYF. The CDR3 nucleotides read TGTGCCAGCAGCTTAGGCCTCGGGTCCGCTAGCACAGATACGCAGTATTTT.